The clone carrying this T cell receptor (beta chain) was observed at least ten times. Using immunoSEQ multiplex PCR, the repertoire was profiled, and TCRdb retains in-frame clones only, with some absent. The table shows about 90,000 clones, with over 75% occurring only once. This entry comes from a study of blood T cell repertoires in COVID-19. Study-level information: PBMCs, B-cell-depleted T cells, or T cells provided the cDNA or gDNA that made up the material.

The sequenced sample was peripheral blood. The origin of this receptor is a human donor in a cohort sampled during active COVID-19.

Written as DNA, the CDR3 is TGTGCCAGCAGCCCCCTCTCACCGGGTGAGACCCAGTACTTC. Its translation: CASSPLSPGETQYF. This chain connects TRBV7-2 to TRBJ2-5; no clear D. With 5 bases removed from V and 5 bases from J, the gap between germline ends came to 15 bases. The CDR3 covers 14 residues. The germline V gene has CDR1 SGHTA and CDR2 FQGNSA.